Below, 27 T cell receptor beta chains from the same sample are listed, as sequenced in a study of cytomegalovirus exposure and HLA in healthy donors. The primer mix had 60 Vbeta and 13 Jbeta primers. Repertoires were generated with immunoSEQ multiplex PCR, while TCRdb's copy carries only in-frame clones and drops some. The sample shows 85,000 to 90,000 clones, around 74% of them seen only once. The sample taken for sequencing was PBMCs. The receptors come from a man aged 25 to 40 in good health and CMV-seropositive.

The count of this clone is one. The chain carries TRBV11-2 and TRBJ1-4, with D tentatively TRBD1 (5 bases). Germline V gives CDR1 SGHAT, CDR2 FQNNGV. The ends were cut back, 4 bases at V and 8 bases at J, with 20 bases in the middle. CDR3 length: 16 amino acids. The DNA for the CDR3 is TGTGCCAGCAGCTATCTTGGCGGAACAGGCCGGGAAAAACTGTTTTTT. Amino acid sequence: CASSYLGGTGREKLFF.

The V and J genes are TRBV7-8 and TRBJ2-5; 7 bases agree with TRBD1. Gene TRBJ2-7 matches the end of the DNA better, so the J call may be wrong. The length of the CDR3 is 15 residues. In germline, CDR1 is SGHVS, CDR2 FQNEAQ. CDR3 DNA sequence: TGTGCCAGCAGCTCGACAGGGACCGACTCCTACGAGCAGTACTTC. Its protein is CASSSTGTDSYEQYF.

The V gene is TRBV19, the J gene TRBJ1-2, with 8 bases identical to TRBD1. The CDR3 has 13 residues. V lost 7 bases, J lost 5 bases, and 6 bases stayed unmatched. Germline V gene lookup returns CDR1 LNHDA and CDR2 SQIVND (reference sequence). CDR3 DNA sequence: TGTGCCAGTACCCCCTGGACAGGGTATGGCTACACCTTC. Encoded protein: CASTPWTGYGYTF. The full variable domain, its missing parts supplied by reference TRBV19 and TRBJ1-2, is DGGITQSPKYLFRKEGQNVTLSCEQNLNHDAMYWYRQDPGQGLRLIYYSQIVNDFQKGDIAEGYSVSREKKESFPLTVTSAQKNPTAFYLCASTPWTGYGYTFGSGTRLTVV.

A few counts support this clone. CDR3 nucleotides: TGTGCCAGCAGCTTCCTCACTACCGGGGAGCTGTTTTTT. Protein product: CASSFLTTGELFF. The chain couples TRBV7-2 to TRBJ2-2; D is ambiguous. Trimming stripped 3 bases from V and 5 bases from J, with 7 bases between. The CDR3 is made up of 13 amino acids. Germline CDR1 and CDR2: SGHTA and FQGNSA.

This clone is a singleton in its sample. The CDR3 loop reads CASSRTPSYNEQFF. DNA of the CDR3: TGCGCCAGCAGCAGGACACCGTCCTACAATGAGCAGTTCTTC. V and J are TRBV5-1 and TRBJ2-1, with a weak D call TRBD1 (5 bases). V was clipped by 4 bases and J by 1 base, with 9 bases between them. This CDR3 contains 14 residues. Germline CDR1 reads SGHRS; CDR2 reads YFSETQ.

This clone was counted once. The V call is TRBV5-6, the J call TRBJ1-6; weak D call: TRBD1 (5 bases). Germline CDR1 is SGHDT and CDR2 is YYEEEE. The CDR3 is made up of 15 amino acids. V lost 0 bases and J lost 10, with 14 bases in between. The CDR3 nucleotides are TGTGCCAGCAGCTTGGGGGGCAGTTCAGGGTCACCCCTCCACTTT. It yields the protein CASSLGGSSGSPLHF.

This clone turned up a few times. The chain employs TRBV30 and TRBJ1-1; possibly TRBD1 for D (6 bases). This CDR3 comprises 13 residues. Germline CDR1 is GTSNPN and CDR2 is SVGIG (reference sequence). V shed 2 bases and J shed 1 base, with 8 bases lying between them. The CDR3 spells CAWSPTGNTEAFF. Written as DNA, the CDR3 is TGTGCCTGGAGTCCGACAGGGAACACTGAAGCTTTCTTT.

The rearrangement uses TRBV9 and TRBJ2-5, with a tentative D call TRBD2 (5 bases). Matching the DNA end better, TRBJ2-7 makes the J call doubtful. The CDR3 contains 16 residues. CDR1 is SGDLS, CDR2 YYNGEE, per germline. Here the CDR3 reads CASSVGLDFASDEQYF. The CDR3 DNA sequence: TGTGCCAGCAGCGTAGGTCTGGACTTCGCAAGTGACGAGCAGTACTTC.

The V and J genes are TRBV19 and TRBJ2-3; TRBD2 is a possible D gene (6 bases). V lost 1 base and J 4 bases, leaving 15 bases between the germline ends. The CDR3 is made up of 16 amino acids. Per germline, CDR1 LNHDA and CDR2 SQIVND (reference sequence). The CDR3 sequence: CASSIVRGKYPDTQYF. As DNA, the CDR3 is TGTGCCAGTAGTATAGTACGCGGGAAATACCCAGATACGCAGTATTTT.

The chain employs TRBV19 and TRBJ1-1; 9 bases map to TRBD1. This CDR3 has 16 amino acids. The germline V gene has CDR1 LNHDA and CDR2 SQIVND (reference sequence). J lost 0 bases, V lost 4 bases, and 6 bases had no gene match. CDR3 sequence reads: CASSRGQGRLNTEAFF. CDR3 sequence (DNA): TGTGCCAGTAGTAGAGGACAGGGGAGGTTGAACACTGAAGCTTTCTTT. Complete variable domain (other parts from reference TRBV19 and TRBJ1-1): DGGITQSPKYLFRKEGQNVTLSCEQNLNHDAMYWYRQDPGQGLRLIYYSQIVNDFQKGDIAEGYSVSREKKESFPLTVTSAQKNPTAFYLCASSRGQGRLNTEAFFGQGTRLTVV.

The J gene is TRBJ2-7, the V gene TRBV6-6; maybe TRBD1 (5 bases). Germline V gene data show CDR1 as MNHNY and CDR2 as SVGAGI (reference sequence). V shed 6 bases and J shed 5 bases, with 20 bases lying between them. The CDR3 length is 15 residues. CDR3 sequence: CASRGRRDGSHEQYF. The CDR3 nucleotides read TGTGCCAGCAGGGGGCGGAGAGATGGATCCCACGAGCAGTACTTC.

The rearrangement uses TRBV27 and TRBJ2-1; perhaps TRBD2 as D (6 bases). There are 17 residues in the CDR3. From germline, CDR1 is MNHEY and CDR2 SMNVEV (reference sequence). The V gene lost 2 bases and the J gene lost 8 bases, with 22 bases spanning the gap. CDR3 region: CASSLTPSIPSVYEQFF. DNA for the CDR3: TGTGCCAGCAGTTTAACCCCTTCTATTCCTAGCGTCTATGAGCAGTTCTTC.

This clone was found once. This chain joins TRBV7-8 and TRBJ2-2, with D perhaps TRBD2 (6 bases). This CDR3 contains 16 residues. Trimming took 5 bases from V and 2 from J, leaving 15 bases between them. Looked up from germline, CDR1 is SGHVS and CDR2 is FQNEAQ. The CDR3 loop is CASSRLVGGNTGELFF. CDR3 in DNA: TGTGCCAGCAGCAGATTGGTCGGGGGAAACACCGGGGAGCTGTTTTTT.

CDR3 region: CASSLNGQPEAFF. CDR3 DNA: TGTGCCAGCAGTTTAAATGGACAGCCTGAAGCTTTCTTT. V and J are TRBV27 and TRBJ1-1; TRBD1 is a possible D gene (6 bases). V was clipped by 2 bases and J by 6 bases, with 10 bases between them. The length of the CDR3 is 13 residues. Germline CDR1 reads MNHEY; CDR2 reads SMNVEV (reference sequence).

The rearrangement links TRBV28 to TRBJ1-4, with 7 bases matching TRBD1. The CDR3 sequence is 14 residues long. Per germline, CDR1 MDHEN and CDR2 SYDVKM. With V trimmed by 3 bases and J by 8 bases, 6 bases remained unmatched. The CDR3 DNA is TGTGCCAGCAGTTTCGACAGGGTCGGGGAAAAACTGTTTTTT. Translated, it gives CASSFDRVGEKLFF.

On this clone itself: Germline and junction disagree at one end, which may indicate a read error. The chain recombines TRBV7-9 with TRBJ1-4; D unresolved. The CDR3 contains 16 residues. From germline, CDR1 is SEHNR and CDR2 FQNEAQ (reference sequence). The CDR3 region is CSSSLGGSETNEKLFF. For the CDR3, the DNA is TGTTCCAGCAGCTTGGGAGGGAGTGAAACTAATGAAAAACTGTTTTTT.

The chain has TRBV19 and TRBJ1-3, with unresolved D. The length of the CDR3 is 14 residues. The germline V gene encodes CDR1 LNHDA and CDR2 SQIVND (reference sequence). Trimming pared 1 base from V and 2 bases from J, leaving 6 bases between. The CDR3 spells CASSIGGTGNTIYF. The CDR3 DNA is TGTGCCAGTAGTATAGGAGGGACTGGAAACACCATATATTTT.

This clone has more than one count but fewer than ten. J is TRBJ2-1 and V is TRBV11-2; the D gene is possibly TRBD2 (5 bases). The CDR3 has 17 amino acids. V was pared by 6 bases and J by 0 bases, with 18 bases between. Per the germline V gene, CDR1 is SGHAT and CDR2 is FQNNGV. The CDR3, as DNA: TGTGCCAGCAGGCAAGCCCCGGGATTTAGCTCCTACAATGAGCAGTTCTTC. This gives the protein CASRQAPGFSSYNEQFF.

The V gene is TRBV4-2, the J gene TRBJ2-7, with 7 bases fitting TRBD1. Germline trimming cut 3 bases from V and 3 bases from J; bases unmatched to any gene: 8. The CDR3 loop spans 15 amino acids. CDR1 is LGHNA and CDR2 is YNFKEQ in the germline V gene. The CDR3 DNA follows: TGTGCCAGCAGCCAGGATGGACAGGAGTTCTACGAGCAGTACTTC. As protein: CASSQDGQEFYEQYF.

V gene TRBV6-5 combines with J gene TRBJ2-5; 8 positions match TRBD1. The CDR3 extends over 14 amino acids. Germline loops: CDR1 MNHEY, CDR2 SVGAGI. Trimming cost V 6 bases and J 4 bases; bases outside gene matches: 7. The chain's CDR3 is CASRRQGIGETQYF. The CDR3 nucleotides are TGTGCCAGCAGAAGACAGGGGATAGGAGAGACCCAGTACTTC.

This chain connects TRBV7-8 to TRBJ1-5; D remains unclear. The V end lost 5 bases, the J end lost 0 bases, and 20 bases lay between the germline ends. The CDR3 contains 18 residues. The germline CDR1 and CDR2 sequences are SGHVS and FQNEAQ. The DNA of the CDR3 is TGTGCCAGCAGCCCCTACCTCGTCCCTTTTTATAGCAATCAGCCCCAGCATTTT. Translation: CASSPYLVPFYSNQPQHF.

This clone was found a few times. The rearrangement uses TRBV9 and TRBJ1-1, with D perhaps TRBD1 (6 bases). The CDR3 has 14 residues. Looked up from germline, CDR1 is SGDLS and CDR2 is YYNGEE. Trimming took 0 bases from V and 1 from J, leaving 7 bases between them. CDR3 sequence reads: CASSVAGQNTEAFF. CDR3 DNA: TGTGCCAGCAGCGTAGCGGGACAGAACACTGAAGCTTTCTTT.

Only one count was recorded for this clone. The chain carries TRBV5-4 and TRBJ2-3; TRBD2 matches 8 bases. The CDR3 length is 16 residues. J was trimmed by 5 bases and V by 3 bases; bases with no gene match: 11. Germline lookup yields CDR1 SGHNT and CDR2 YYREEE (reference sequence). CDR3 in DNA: TGTGCCAGCAGCTCCCTTGGCGGGGGGCTCATAGATACGCAGTATTTT. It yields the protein CASSSLGGGLIDTQYF.

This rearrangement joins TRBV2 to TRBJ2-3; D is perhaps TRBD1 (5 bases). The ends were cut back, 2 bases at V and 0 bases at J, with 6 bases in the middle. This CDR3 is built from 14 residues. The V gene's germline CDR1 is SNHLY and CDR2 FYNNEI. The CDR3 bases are TGTGCCAGCAGTGAACAGGGTAGCACAGATACGCAGTATTTT. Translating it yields CASSEQGSTDTQYF.

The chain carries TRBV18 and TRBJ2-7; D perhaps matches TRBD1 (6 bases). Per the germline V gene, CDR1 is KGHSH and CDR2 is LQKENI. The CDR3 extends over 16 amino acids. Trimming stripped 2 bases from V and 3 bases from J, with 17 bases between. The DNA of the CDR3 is TGTGCCAGCTCACCAAGGTTGCCAGGGGCACTCTACGAGCAGTACTTC. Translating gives CASSPRLPGALYEQYF. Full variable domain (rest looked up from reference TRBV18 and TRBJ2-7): NAGVMQNPRHLVRRRGQEARLRCSPMKGHSHVYWYRQLPEEGLKFMVYLQKENIIDESGMPKERFSAEFPKEGPSILRIQQVVRGDSAAYFCASSPRLPGALYEQYFGPGTRLTVT.

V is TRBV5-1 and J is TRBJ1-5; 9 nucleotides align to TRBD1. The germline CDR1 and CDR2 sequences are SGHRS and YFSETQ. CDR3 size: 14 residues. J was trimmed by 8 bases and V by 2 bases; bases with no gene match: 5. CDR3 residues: CASSFGQGSEPQHF. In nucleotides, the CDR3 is TGCGCCAGCAGCTTTGGACAGGGGAGTGAGCCCCAGCATTTT.

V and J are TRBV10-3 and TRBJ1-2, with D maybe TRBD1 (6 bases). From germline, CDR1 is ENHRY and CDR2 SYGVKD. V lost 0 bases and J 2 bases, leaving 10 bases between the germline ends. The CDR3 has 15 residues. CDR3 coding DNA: TGTGCCATCAGTGAGTCGGAGGGGGGGAACTATGGCTACACCTTC. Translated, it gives CAISESEGGNYGYTF.